These 8 T cell receptor beta chains originate from one sample sequenced in a study of shared clonotypes between healthy human individuals. Clones were sequenced by immunoSEQ multiplex PCR, and TCRdb holds only the in-frame ones, with some missing. The sample consists of millions of clones, 90% to 95% of them appearing once. Input material: naive CD4+ T cells sorted from blood. As to subset: CD45RA+ positively selected. The source is a man aged 18-30 years in good health.

The chain is built from TRBV25-1 and TRBJ2-7; D unclear. V was cut by 6 bases and J by 4 bases, with 16 bases left in between. CDR1 MGHDK and CDR2 SYGVNS come from the germline V gene. CDR3 length: 14 amino acids. In DNA form, the CDR3 reads TGTGCCAGCAGCCAAACACTTACTCATTACGAGCAGTACTTC. Protein: CASSQTLTHYEQYF.

V is TRBV10-3 and J is TRBJ2-1; 12 nucleotides line up with TRBD2. Germline V gene sequence: CDR1 ENHRY, CDR2 SYGVKD. The CDR3 spans 16 residues. V was clipped by 5 bases and J by 3 bases; unmatched bases: 5. The CDR3 sequence: CAISPGTSGHYNEQFF. CDR3 bases: TGTGCCATCAGTCCCGGGACTAGCGGGCACTACAATGAGCAGTTCTTC.

Comment on this clone: The same CDR3 can be traced to other DNA sequences in this sample. The genes are TRBV7-2 and TRBJ2-7; weak D call: TRBD2 (5 bases). CDR3 length equals 14 residues. Germline CDR1 reads SGHTA; CDR2 reads FQGNSA. The V gene lost 5 bases and the J gene lost 2 bases, with 13 bases spanning the gap. CDR3 sequence: CASSRTPGAYEQYF. In nucleotides, the CDR3 is TGTGCCAGCAGCAGGACCCCCGGGGCCTACGAGCAGTACTTC.

This chain joins TRBV9 and TRBJ2-7, with D possibly being TRBD2 (5 bases). The CDR3 is made up of 14 amino acids. Germline loops: CDR1 SGDLS, CDR2 YYNGEE. V was trimmed by 5 bases and J by 5 bases, leaving 17 bases between them. CDR3 DNA sequence: TGTGCCAGCAGTCCAAGGAGAGCGGCCCACGAGCAGTACTTC. Its translation: CASSPRRAAHEQYF.

The rearrangement links TRBV5-4 to TRBJ2-2; TRBD2 might be the D (5 bases). Germline lookup yields CDR1 SGHNT and CDR2 YYREEE (reference sequence). CDR3 length: 16 residues. The V end lost 1 base, the J end lost 5 bases, and 15 bases lay between the germline ends. In nucleotides, the CDR3 is TGTGCCAGCAGCTTGTTGGTCGGGATTAATACCGGGGAGCTGTTTTTT. Translated: CASSLLVGINTGELFF. Variable domain in full (rest from reference TRBV5-4 and TRBJ2-2): ETGVTQSPTHLIKTRGQQVTLRCSSQSGHNTVSWYQQALGQGPQFIFQYYREEENGRGNFPPRFSGLQFPNYSSELNVNALELDDSALYLCASSLLVGINTGELFFGEGSRLTVL.

V and J are TRBV9 and TRBJ2-7, with D possibly TRBD2 on 6 matching bases. The CDR3 has 15 amino acids. Deletions cut 3 bases from V and 0 bases from J, with 13 bases between. Germline V CDR1 and CDR2: SGDLS, YYNGEE. The CDR3 sequence: CASSGGTASSYEQYF. CDR3 nucleotide sequence: TGTGCCAGCAGCGGCGGGACGGCGAGCTCCTACGAGCAGTACTTC. Full variable domain (missing parts from reference TRBV9 and TRBJ2-7): DSGVTQTPKHLITATGQRVTLRCSPRSGDLSVYWYQQSLDQGLQFLIQYYNGEERAKGNILERFSAQQFPDLHSELNLSSLELGDSALYFCASSGGTASSYEQYFGPGTRLTVT.

The chain employs TRBV7-6 and TRBJ1-6; D possibly corresponds to TRBD1 (6 bases). The ends were cut back, 1 base at V and 2 bases at J, with 6 bases in the middle. In germline, CDR1 is SGHVS, CDR2 FNYEAQ. CDR3 size: 15 residues. The CDR3 sequence: CASSLEGAYNSPLHF. CDR3 DNA sequence: TGTGCCAGCAGCTTAGAGGGGGCCTATAATTCACCCCTCCACTTT.

The chain employs TRBV11-2 and TRBJ2-3, with D perhaps matching TRBD2 (5 bases). CDR3 length: 12 residues. Per germline, CDR1 SGHAT and CDR2 FQNNGV. V was clipped by 10 bases and J by 4 bases, with 12 bases between them. In DNA form, the CDR3 reads TGTGCCACGAGGTCCGGGGCAGATACGCAGTATTTT. This codes for CATRSGADTQYF.